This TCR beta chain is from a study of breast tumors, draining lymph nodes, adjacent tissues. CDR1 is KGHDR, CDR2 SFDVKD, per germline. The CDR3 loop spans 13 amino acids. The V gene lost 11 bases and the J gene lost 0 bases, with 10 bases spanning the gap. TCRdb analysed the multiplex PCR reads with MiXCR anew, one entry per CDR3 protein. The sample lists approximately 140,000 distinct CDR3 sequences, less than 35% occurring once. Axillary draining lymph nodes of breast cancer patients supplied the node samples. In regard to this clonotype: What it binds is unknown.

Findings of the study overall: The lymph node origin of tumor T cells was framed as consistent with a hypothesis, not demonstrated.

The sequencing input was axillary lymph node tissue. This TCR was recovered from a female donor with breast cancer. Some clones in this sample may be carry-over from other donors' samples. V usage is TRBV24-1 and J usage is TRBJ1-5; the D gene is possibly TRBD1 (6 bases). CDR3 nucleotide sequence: TGTGCCAGGGACAAGCTTAGCAATCAGCCCCAGCATTTT. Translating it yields CARDKLSNQPQHF.